A selection of T cell receptor beta chains follows, all from one sample in a study of blood T cell repertoires in COVID-19. Only in-frame clones appear in the TCRdb table, and some are missing; sequencing was by immunoSEQ multiplex PCR. The table includes approximately 500,000 clones, around 90% detected once. Material: peripheral blood. These receptors were collected from a woman aged 50 to 60 with COVID-19, enrolled during active disease. Each CDR3 is given with its conserved first and last residue. A D gene is named only where the DNA matches it firmly. The size of a clone is reported for some rows only, either as once, few or many, or as a class for expanded clones.

v_call: TRBV7-8
clone_size: .
d_call: TRBD1
j_call: TRBJ2-2
cdr3_nt: TGTGCCAGCAGCTTAGCGGTTCCCGGGACAGGGAAAATGGGAACCGGGGAGCTGTTTTTT
cdr3_aa: CASSLAVPGTGKMGTGELFF

v_call: TRBV27
clone_size: .
d_call: .
j_call: TRBJ1-1
cdr3_nt: TGTGCCAGCAGTCAACAGGTGAACACTGAAGCTTTCTTT
cdr3_aa: CASSQQVNTEAFF

v_call: TRBV6-5
clone_size: once
d_call: TRBD1
j_call: TRBJ1-2
cdr3_nt: TGTGCCAGCAGTTACTCACCGGGACAGGGTGACGGCTACACCTTC
cdr3_aa: CASSYSPGQGDGYTF

v_call: TRBV4-1
clone_size: .
d_call: .
j_call: TRBJ1-1
cdr3_nt: TGCGCCAGCAGCGGAAGGGGCGTAGCTTTCTTT
cdr3_aa: CASSGRGVAFF

v_call: TRBV5-1
clone_size: .
d_call: .
j_call: TRBJ2-7
cdr3_nt: TGCGCCAGCAGCTTGGGGGCCCTGGGGGCTAACGAGCAGTACTTC
cdr3_aa: CASSLGALGANEQYF

v_call: TRBV27
clone_size: .
d_call: TRBD1
j_call: TRBJ2-6
cdr3_nt: TGTGCCAGCAGCCCCCGGGACAGCTCTGGGGCCAACGTCCTGACTTTC
cdr3_aa: CASSPRDSSGANVLTF

v_call: TRBV10-2
clone_size: .
d_call: TRBD1
j_call: TRBJ2-7
cdr3_nt: TGCGCCAGCAGTCCCCAGGGACAGGGACCCTACGAGCAGTACTTC
cdr3_aa: CASSPQGQGPYEQYF

v_call: TRBV28
clone_size: .
d_call: .
j_call: TRBJ1-2
cdr3_nt: TGTGCCGCCCGGGGGGGGGAAAACTATGGCTACACCTTC
cdr3_aa: CAARGGENYGYTF

v_call: TRBV19
clone_size: .
d_call: TRBD1
j_call: TRBJ1-1
cdr3_nt: TGTGCCAGTAGGATGGACCAGGGGGCCACTGAAGCTTTCTTT
cdr3_aa: CASRMDQGATEAFF

v_call: TRBV5-1
clone_size: .
d_call: .
j_call: TRBJ1-5
cdr3_nt: TGCGCCAGCAGCTTGCCGGCGGGCCCAATAAGGGCCCAGCATTTT
cdr3_aa: CASSLPAGPIRAQHF

v_call: TRBV6-5
clone_size: once
d_call: .
j_call: TRBJ1-3
cdr3_nt: TGTGCCAGCAGTTACGAGGGGGTGACTGGAAACACCATATATTTT
cdr3_aa: CASSYEGVTGNTIYF

v_call: TRBV9
clone_size: .
d_call: .
j_call: TRBJ1-1
cdr3_nt: TGTGCCAGCAGTACAGATCCGAACACTGAAGCTTTCTTT
cdr3_aa: CASSTDPNTEAFF

v_call: TRBV7-2
clone_size: .
d_call: .
j_call: TRBJ2-7
cdr3_nt: TGTGCCAGCAGCCAGAGGTCCCCAGCAATCTCCTACGAGCAGTACTTC
cdr3_aa: CASSQRSPAISYEQYF

v_call: TRBV3-1/TRBV3-2
clone_size: once
d_call: TRBD1
j_call: TRBJ2-5
cdr3_nt: TGTGCCAGCAGCCAACAGGGGGCCGGGGGGACCCAGTACTTC
cdr3_aa: CASSQQGAGGTQYF

v_call: TRBV10-3
clone_size: .
d_call: .
j_call: TRBJ2-1
cdr3_nt: TGTGCCATCAGTGAGCACTCCTACAATGAGCAGTTCTTC
cdr3_aa: CAISEHSYNEQFF

v_call: TRBV30
clone_size: .
d_call: .
j_call: TRBJ1-1
cdr3_nt: TGTGCCTGGACAAGGGGGAATATGAACACTGAAGCTTTCTTT
cdr3_aa: CAWTRGNMNTEAFF

v_call: TRBV5-5
clone_size: .
d_call: .
j_call: TRBJ1-4
cdr3_nt: TGTGCCAGCAGCTTCATGGAGAATAGAGAAAAACTGTTTTTT
cdr3_aa: CASSFMENREKLFF

v_call: TRBV6-1
clone_size: .
d_call: .
j_call: TRBJ1-1
cdr3_nt: TGTGCCAGCAGTGAGATGCAAGTTGGTACAACTGAAGCTTTCTTT
cdr3_aa: CASSEMQVGTTEAFF

v_call: TRBV19
clone_size: .
d_call: TRBD1
j_call: TRBJ2-3
cdr3_nt: TGTGCCAGTAGTTATCAAGACAGGGGCCCAGATACGCAGTATTTT
cdr3_aa: CASSYQDRGPDTQYF

v_call: TRBV10-1
clone_size: .
d_call: TRBD2
j_call: TRBJ2-2
cdr3_nt: TGCGCCAGCAGTGGGTCCAGGGAGGGCACCGGGGAGCTGTTTTTT
cdr3_aa: CASSGSREGTGELFF

v_call: TRBV3-1/TRBV3-2
clone_size: .
d_call: .
j_call: TRBJ2-3
cdr3_nt: TGTGCCAGCAGCCCCGCAGATTCGGAGACGCAGTATTTT
cdr3_aa: CASSPADSETQYF

v_call: TRBV30
clone_size: .
d_call: TRBD2
j_call: TRBJ2-1
cdr3_nt: TGTGCCTGGACACTAGCGGGGATTGACAATGAGCAGTTCTTC
cdr3_aa: CAWTLAGIDNEQFF

v_call: TRBV18
clone_size: .
d_call: TRBD1
j_call: TRBJ1-1
cdr3_nt: TGTGCCAGCTCACTAAACTCAGGGGGCGCGGACACTGAAGCTTTCTTT
cdr3_aa: CASSLNSGGADTEAFF

v_call: TRBV19
clone_size: .
d_call: .
j_call: TRBJ1-5
cdr3_nt: TGTGCCAGTAGTACACAGGGAAAAGGCCAGCCCCAGCATTTT
cdr3_aa: CASSTQGKGQPQHF

v_call: TRBV2
clone_size: once
d_call: .
j_call: TRBJ1-1
cdr3_nt: TGTGCCAACGGGAGGAACACTGAAGCTTTCTTT
cdr3_aa: CANGRNTEAFF

v_call: TRBV7-9
clone_size: .
d_call: .
j_call: TRBJ1-2
cdr3_nt: TGTGCCAGCAGCTTAGGGGAAGGGGGTGGCTACACCTTC
cdr3_aa: CASSLGEGGGYTF

v_call: TRBV12-3/TRBV12-4
clone_size: .
d_call: TRBD2
j_call: TRBJ2-7
cdr3_nt: TGTGCCAGCACCCTGGGGACTAGCCTCGAGCAGTACTTC
cdr3_aa: CASTLGTSLEQYF

v_call: TRBV7-2
clone_size: .
d_call: TRBD1
j_call: TRBJ2-7
cdr3_nt: TGTGCCAGCAGCGCTTCGGGGACAGGTACCTACGAGCAGTACTTC
cdr3_aa: CASSASGTGTYEQYF

v_call: TRBV2
clone_size: .
d_call: .
j_call: TRBJ1-5
cdr3_nt: TGTGCCAGCAGTGACCCGGGGCCCCAGCATTTT
cdr3_aa: CASSDPGPQHF

v_call: TRBV5-6
clone_size: .
d_call: .
j_call: TRBJ1-2
cdr3_nt: TGTGCCAGCAGCTTGGTGTATGAAGGGGACTCTGGCTACACCTTC
cdr3_aa: CASSLVYEGDSGYTF

v_call: TRBV5-1
clone_size: .
d_call: TRBD2
j_call: TRBJ2-1
cdr3_nt: TGCGCCAGCAGTTCTACTAGCGGTAGCTCCTACAATGAGCAGTTCTTC
cdr3_aa: CASSSTSGSSYNEQFF

v_call: TRBV5-5
clone_size: few
d_call: .
j_call: TRBJ1-6
cdr3_nt: TGTGCCAGCAGCTTAGGGGGACACTCTTCACCCCTCCACTTT
cdr3_aa: CASSLGGHSSPLHF

v_call: TRBV10-1
clone_size: .
d_call: TRBD1
j_call: TRBJ2-2
cdr3_nt: TGCGCCAGCCGGGACAGGAACACCGGGGAGCTGTTTTTT
cdr3_aa: CASRDRNTGELFF

v_call: TRBV4-2
clone_size: once
d_call: TRBD2
j_call: TRBJ2-7
cdr3_nt: TGTGCCAGCAGCCGAGGCGGGGGGCTCGTGTACGAGCAGTACTTC
cdr3_aa: CASSRGGGLVYEQYF

v_call: TRBV10-2
clone_size: .
d_call: .
j_call: TRBJ1-2
cdr3_nt: TGCGCCAGCAGTCCCGGACAAGCTTTGGTCTATGGCTACACCTTC
cdr3_aa: CASSPGQALVYGYTF

v_call: TRBV5-6
clone_size: .
d_call: TRBD2
j_call: TRBJ2-3
cdr3_nt: TGTGCCAGCAGCTTGGAGCGCGGGGGGGTGCCAGATACGCAGTATTTT
cdr3_aa: CASSLERGGVPDTQYF

v_call: TRBV7-6
clone_size: .
d_call: .
j_call: TRBJ1-6
cdr3_nt: TGTGCCAGCAGCTCGGGTCAGGGTTCACCCCTCCACTTT
cdr3_aa: CASSSGQGSPLHF

v_call: TRBV27
clone_size: .
d_call: .
j_call: TRBJ1-2
cdr3_nt: TGTGCCAGCAGCCCCTCAGGGGCCTATGGCTACACCTTC
cdr3_aa: CASSPSGAYGYTF

v_call: TRBV5-1
clone_size: .
d_call: .
j_call: TRBJ2-3
cdr3_nt: TGCGCCAGCAGCTTAGCGGTCGGTAGCACAGATACGCAGTATTTT
cdr3_aa: CASSLAVGSTDTQYF

v_call: TRBV18
clone_size: .
d_call: .
j_call: TRBJ1-1
cdr3_nt: TGTGCCAGCTCACCCGTCGGGCCAGGGGCCATGAACACTGAAGCTTTCTTT
cdr3_aa: CASSPVGPGAMNTEAFF

v_call: TRBV29-1
clone_size: once
d_call: TRBD2
j_call: TRBJ2-2
cdr3_nt: TGCAGCGTTGGGGCTCCGGGGGGGCGAACCGGGGAGCTGTTTTTT
cdr3_aa: CSVGAPGGRTGELFF

v_call: TRBV5-8
clone_size: few
d_call: .
j_call: TRBJ2-7
cdr3_nt: TGTGCCAGCAGCTTCTATTCGGACGAGCAGTACTTC
cdr3_aa: CASSFYSDEQYF

v_call: TRBV10-2
clone_size: .
d_call: .
j_call: TRBJ1-5
cdr3_nt: TGCGCCAGCAGTGGGGAGAGGGAGCCCCAGCATTTT
cdr3_aa: CASSGEREPQHF

v_call: TRBV6-1
clone_size: .
d_call: TRBD2
j_call: TRBJ2-2
cdr3_nt: TGTGCCAGCAGTGAATCGGGGGGAAACACCGGGGAGCTGTTTTTT
cdr3_aa: CASSESGGNTGELFF

v_call: TRBV19
clone_size: .
d_call: TRBD1
j_call: TRBJ1-6
cdr3_nt: TGTGCCAGTAGTATTACAGGGGTTCCTCCCCTCCACTTT
cdr3_aa: CASSITGVPPLHF

v_call: TRBV29-1
clone_size: .
d_call: .
j_call: TRBJ1-2
cdr3_nt: TGCAGCGTTGATGCGCCCAGGGGAGATGGCTACACCTTC
cdr3_aa: CSVDAPRGDGYTF

v_call: TRBV6-1
clone_size: .
d_call: TRBD1
j_call: TRBJ1-5
cdr3_nt: TGTGCCAGCAGTGAGGGGGACAGGGGGCCCAATCAGCCCCAGCATTTT
cdr3_aa: CASSEGDRGPNQPQHF

v_call: TRBV30
clone_size: .
d_call: TRBD2
j_call: TRBJ2-7
cdr3_nt: TGTGCCTGGACGTATGGGGGGGGCTCCTACGAGCAGTACTTC
cdr3_aa: CAWTYGGGSYEQYF

v_call: TRBV9
clone_size: .
d_call: .
j_call: TRBJ2-2
cdr3_nt: TGTGCCAGCAGCGTAGGCGGTCAGTCGAACACCGGGGAGCTGTTTTTT
cdr3_aa: CASSVGGQSNTGELFF

v_call: TRBV3-1/TRBV3-2
clone_size: .
d_call: .
j_call: TRBJ1-1
cdr3_nt: TGTGCCAGCAGCCAAGATCGGGGGAGGGTGAACACTGAAGCTTTCTTT
cdr3_aa: CASSQDRGRVNTEAFF

v_call: TRBV5-1
clone_size: .
d_call: TRBD1
j_call: TRBJ1-6
cdr3_nt: TGCGCCAGCAGTCCCGGGACAGATAATTCACCCCTCCACTTT
cdr3_aa: CASSPGTDNSPLHF

v_call: TRBV9
clone_size: .
d_call: TRBD1
j_call: TRBJ1-1
cdr3_nt: TGTGCCAGCAGCGTAGGTGGACAGGGAGTGAACACTGAAGCTTTCTTT
cdr3_aa: CASSVGGQGVNTEAFF